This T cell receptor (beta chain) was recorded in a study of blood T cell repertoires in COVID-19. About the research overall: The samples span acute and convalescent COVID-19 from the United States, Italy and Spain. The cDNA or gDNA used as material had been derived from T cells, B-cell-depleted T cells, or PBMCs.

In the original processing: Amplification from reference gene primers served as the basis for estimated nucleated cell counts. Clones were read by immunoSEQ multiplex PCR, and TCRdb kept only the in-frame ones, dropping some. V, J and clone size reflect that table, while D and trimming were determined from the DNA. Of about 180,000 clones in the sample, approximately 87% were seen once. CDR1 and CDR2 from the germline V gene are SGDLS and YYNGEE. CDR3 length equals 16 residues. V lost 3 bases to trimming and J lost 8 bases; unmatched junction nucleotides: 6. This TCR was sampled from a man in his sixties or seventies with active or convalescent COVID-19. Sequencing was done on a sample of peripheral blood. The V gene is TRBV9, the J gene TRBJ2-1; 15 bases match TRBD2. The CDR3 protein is CASSAGLAGGHDEQFF. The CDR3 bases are TGTGCCAGCAGCGCCGGACTAGCGGGAGGGCACGATGAGCAGTTCTTC.